This entry concerns a single T cell receptor beta chain. This CDR3 region has 17 residues. Germline CDR1 SGHNT, CDR2 YYREEE (reference sequence). With V trimmed by 0 bases and J by 1 base, 2 bases remained unmatched. The sample belongs to a study of cytomegalovirus exposure and HLA in healthy donors. The PCR contained 60 Vbeta and 13 Jbeta primers. Here immunoSEQ multiplex PCR was the method, and the copy in TCRdb shows in-frame clones only, minus some. The sample table sets out roughly 33,000 clones. The TCR originated in a woman in her thirties or forties in good health and CMV-seropositive. This chain links TRBV5-4 with TRBJ2-2, with 11 bases aligning to TRBD2. Sequencing was carried out using PBMCs. CDR3 sequence reads: CASSLGGLAVNTGELFF. CDR3 sequence (DNA): TGTGCCAGCAGCTTGGGGGGACTAGCGGTGAACACCGGGGAGCTGTTTTTT.